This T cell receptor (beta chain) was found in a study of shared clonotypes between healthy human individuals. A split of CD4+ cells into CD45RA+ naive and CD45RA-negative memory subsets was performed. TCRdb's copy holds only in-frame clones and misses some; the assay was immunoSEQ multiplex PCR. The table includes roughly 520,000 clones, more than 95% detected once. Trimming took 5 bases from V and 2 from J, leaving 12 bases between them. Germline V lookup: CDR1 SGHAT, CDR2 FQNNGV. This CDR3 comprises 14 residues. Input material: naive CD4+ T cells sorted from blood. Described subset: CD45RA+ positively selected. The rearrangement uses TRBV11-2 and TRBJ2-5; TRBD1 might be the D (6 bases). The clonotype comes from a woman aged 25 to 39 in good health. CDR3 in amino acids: CASSTRTVQETQYF. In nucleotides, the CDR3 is TGTGCCAGCAGCACACGGACAGTACAAGAGACCCAGTACTTC. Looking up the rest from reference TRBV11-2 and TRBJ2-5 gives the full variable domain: EAGVAQSPRYKIIEKRQSVAFWCNPISGHATLYWYQQILGQGPKLLIQFQNNGVVDDSQLPKDRFSAERLKGVDSTLKIQPAKLEDSAVYLCASSTRTVQETQYFGPGTRLLVL.